This entry features one T cell receptor (beta chain) sequence. Its antigen is not identified. The data were obtained in a study of cytomegalovirus exposure and HLA in healthy donors. 13 Jbeta primers and 60 Vbeta primers were used for the PCR. Assay used: immunoSEQ multiplex PCR; TCRdb lists only in-frame clones, some missing. The sample records about 170,000 clones, approximately 80% being singletons. Findings of the study overall: In an earlier analysis, productive rearrangement rates for most beta V segments clustered near 87% or 30%. Further analysis, carried out later, found HLA-associated TCR beta chains more clonally expanded than equally common other chains. The authors later linked a missense DCLRE1C variant to TCR beta V- and J-gene trimming. Upon later analysis, TCR association rates were observed to vary by HLA locus, being highest for DRB1 and lowest for HLA-C.

V dropped 0 bases and J dropped 4; count of bases not matched to a gene: 7. This CDR3 spans 16 amino acids. Germline assignment: CDR1 SGHRS and CDR2 YFSETQ. Material: PBMCs. The V gene is TRBV5-1, the J gene TRBJ2-3; 8 bases align to TRBD2. The receptor's source is a boy under 10 years old in good health and CMV-seronegative. DNA for the CDR3: TGCGCCAGCAGCTTGGCCGCGACTAGCGTCTCAGATACGCAGTATTTT. It specifies CASSLAATSVSDTQYF.